The rows below give T cell receptor beta chains drawn from one sample of a study of tumor-infiltrating lymphocytes in primary liver carcinoma. TCRdb independently ran MiXCR on the multiplex PCR reads; one entry per CDR3 protein. The data contain 60,000 to 90,000 distinct CDR3 sequences, approximately 74% of them singletons. Sequenced sample: liver tumor tissue from sampling region 4. Receptors originate from a man aged 35 to 55 with primary liver carcinoma and hepatitis B virus infection. CDR3s include the opening cysteine and the closing phenylalanine or tryptophan. Fields, in order: D gene, J gene, clone size, V gene, CDR3 DNA, CDR3 protein. A D gene is named only where the DNA matches it firmly. The size field is filled for only some rows; it gives once, few, many or a size class.

d_gene: -
j_gene: TRBJ1-3
abundance: many
v_gene: TRBV4-1
CDR3nt: TGCGCCAGCAGCCAAGCGTGGACAGCCGGAAACACCATATATTTT
CDR3aa: CASSQAWTAGNTIYF

d_gene: -
j_gene: TRBJ2-3
abundance: -
v_gene: TRBV29-1
CDR3nt: TGCAGCGTTGATGACGGGAAGGCAGGAGATACGCGGTATTTT
CDR3aa: CSVDDGKAGDTRYF

d_gene: TRBD1
j_gene: TRBJ1-2
abundance: medium-sized
v_gene: TRBV29-1
CDR3nt: TGCAGCGTTGAAGGTGACAGGGATGGCTACACCTTC
CDR3aa: CSVEGDRDGYTF

d_gene: -
j_gene: TRBJ2-1
abundance: -
v_gene: TRBV4-2
CDR3nt: TGTGCCAGCAGCCAAGACCCCGTTGGTCTTGAGGACGAGCAGTTCTTC
CDR3aa: CASSQDPVGLEDEQFF

d_gene: -
j_gene: TRBJ2-7
abundance: -
v_gene: TRBV13
CDR3nt: TGTGCCAGCAGCTCCGTCCCCGAGCAGTACTTC
CDR3aa: CASSSVPEQYF

d_gene: -
j_gene: TRBJ2-1
abundance: -
v_gene: TRBV5-4
CDR3nt: TGTGCCAACAGCTTGGCGGGGCGTTTGCGGTGGGAAAACAATGAGCAGTTCTTT
CDR3aa: CANSLAGRLRWENNEQFF

d_gene: TRBD2
j_gene: TRBJ2-1
abundance: -
v_gene: TRBV7-9
CDR3nt: TGTGCTAGCAGCTTTGCGGGAGGGTCAAGTGAGCAGTTCTTC
CDR3aa: CASSFAGGSSEQFF

d_gene: -
j_gene: TRBJ1-3
abundance: once
v_gene: TRBV10-3
CDR3nt: TGTGCCATCAGCTCGGACAGTGAGTTATATTTT
CDR3aa: CAISSDSELYF

d_gene: -
j_gene: TRBJ2-7
abundance: -
v_gene: TRBV5-1
CDR3nt: TGCGCCAGCAGCTTAGCCCCTGGGGCCTACGAGCAGTACTTC
CDR3aa: CASSLAPGAYEQYF

d_gene: -
j_gene: TRBJ1-6
abundance: -
v_gene: TRBV28
CDR3nt: TGTGCCAGCAGTTTAAAATTCAATTCACCCCTCCACTTT
CDR3aa: CASSLKFNSPLHF

d_gene: -
j_gene: TRBJ2-7
abundance: -
v_gene: TRBV11-2
CDR3nt: TGTGCCAGCAGCACCCGCGGGGGCGAGCAGTATTTC
CDR3aa: CASSTRGGEQYF

d_gene: TRBD1
j_gene: TRBJ1-4
abundance: many
v_gene: TRBV28
CDR3nt: TGTGCCGGCGGACAGGCCGAGAATGAAAAACTGTTTTTT
CDR3aa: CAGGQAENEKLFF

d_gene: -
j_gene: TRBJ1-4
abundance: many
v_gene: TRBV12-3/TRBV12-4
CDR3nt: TGTGCCAGCGGACTAAATGAAAAACTGTTTTTT
CDR3aa: CASGLNEKLFF